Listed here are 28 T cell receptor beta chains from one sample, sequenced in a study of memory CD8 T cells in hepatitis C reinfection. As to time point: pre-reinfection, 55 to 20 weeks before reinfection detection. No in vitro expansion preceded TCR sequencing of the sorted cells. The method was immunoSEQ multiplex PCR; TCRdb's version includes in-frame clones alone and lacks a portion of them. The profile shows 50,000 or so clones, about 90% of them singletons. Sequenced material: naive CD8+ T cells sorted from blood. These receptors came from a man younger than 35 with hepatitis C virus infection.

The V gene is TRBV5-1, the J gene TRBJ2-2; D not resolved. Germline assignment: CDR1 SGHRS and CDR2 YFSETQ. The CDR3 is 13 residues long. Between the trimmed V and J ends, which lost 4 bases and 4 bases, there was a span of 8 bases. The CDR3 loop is CASSPPSTGELFF. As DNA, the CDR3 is TGCGCCAGCAGCCCCCCCAGCACCGGGGAGCTGTTTTTT.

The CDR3 spells CATGQDSYNEQFF. The CDR3 DNA reads as TGTGCCACCGGACAGGACTCCTACAATGAGCAGTTCTTC. The chain has TRBV19 and TRBJ2-1; 7 nucleotides line up with TRBD1. The CDR3 totals 13 residues. Germline V lookup: CDR1 LNHDA, CDR2 SQIVND (reference sequence). J lost 0 bases, V lost 10 bases, and 3 bases had no gene match.

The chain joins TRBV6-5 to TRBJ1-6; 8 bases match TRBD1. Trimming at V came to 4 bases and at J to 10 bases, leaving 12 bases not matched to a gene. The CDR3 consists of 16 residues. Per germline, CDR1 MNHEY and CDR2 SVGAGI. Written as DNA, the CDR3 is TGTGCCAGCAGTTCCGGACAGGGCGACTTGGGGTCACCCCTCCACTTT. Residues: CASSSGQGDLGSPLHF.

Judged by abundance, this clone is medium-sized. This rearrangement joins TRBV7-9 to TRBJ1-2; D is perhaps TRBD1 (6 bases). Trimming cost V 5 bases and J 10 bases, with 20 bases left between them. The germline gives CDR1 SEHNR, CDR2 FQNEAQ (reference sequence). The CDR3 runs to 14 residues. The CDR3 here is CASSPLQGEKFYTF. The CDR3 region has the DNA TGTGCCAGCAGCCCCTTACAGGGAGAGAAATTCTACACCTTC.

For the CDR3, the DNA is TGCGCCAGCAGCATCGAGCGGGGGGACAATGAGCAGTTCTTC. It encodes CASSIERGDNEQFF. This chain links TRBV4-1 with TRBJ2-1, with 9 bases aligning to TRBD2. Trimming cost V 5 bases and J 5 bases; bases outside gene matches: 4. This CDR3 contains 14 residues. CDR1 is MGHRA, CDR2 YSYEKL, per germline.

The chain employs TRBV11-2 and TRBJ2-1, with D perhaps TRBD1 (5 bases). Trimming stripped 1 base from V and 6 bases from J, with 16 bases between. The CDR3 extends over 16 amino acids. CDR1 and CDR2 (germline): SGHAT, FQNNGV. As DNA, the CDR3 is TGTGCCAGCAGCTTAGTACGGGCAGGGCGGTTCAATGAGCAGTTCTTC. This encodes CASSLVRAGRFNEQFF.

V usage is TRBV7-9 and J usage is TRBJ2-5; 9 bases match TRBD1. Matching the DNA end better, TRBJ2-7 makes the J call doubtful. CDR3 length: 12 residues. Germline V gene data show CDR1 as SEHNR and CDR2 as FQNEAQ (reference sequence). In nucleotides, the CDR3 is TGTGCCAGCAGCTGGACAGGGGACGAGCAGTACTTC. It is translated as CASSWTGDEQYF.

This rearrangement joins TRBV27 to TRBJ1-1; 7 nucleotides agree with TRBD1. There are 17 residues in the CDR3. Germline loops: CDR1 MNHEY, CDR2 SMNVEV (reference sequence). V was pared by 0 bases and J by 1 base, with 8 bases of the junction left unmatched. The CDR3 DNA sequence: TGTGCCAGCAGTTTATCATGGGGGACAGAAAGGAACACTGAAGCTTTCTTT. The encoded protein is CASSLSWGTERNTEAFF.

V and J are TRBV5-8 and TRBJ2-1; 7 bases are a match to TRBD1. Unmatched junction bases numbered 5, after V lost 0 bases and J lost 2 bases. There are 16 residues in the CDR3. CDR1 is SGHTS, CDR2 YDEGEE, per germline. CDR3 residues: CASSLEPGQTYNEQFF. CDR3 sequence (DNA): TGTGCCAGCAGCTTGGAACCGGGACAGACCTACAATGAGCAGTTCTTC.

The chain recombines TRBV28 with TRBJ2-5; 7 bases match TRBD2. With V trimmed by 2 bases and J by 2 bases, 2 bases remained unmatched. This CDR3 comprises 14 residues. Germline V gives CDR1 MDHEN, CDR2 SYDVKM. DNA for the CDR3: TGTGCCAGCAGTTTACGGGAGGAACAAGAGACCCAGTACTTC. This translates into CASSLREEQETQYF.

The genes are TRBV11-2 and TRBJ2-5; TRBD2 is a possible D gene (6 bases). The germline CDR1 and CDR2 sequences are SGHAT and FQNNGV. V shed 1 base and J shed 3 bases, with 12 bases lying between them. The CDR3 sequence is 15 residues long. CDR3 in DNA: TGTGCCAGCAGCTTAGGGGACTCCCAAGAAGAGACCCAGTACTTC. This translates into CASSLGDSQEETQYF. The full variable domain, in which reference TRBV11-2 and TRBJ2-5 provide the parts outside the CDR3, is EAGVAQSPRYKIIEKRQSVAFWCNPISGHATLYWYQQILGQGPKLLIQFQNNGVVDDSQLPKDRFSAERLKGVDSTLKIQPAKLEDSAVYLCASSLGDSQEETQYFGPGTRLLVL.

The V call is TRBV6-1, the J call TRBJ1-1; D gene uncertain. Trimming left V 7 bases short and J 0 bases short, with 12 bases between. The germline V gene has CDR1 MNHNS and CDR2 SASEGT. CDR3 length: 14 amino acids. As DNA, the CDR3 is TGTGCCAGCAAAGTTTACAGCATGAACACTGAAGCTTTCTTT. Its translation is CASKVYSMNTEAFF.

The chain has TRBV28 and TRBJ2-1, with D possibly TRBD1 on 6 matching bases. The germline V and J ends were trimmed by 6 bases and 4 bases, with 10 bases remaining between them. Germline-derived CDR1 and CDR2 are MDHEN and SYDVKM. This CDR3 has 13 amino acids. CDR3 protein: CASRDSSYNEQFF. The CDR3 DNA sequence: TGTGCCAGCAGGGACAGCTCATACAATGAGCAGTTCTTC.

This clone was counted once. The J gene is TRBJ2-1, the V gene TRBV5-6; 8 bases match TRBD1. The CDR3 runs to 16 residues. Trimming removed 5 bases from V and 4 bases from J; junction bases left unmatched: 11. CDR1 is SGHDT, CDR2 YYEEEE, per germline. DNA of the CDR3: TGTGCCAGCAGGCCTCCCCGGGACAGGCAGTACAATGAGCAGTTCTTC. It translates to CASRPPRDRQYNEQFF.

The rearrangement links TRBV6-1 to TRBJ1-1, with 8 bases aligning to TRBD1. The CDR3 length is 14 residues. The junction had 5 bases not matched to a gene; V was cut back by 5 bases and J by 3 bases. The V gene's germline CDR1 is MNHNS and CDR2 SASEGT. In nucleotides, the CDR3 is TGTGCCAGCAGTTGGGACAGGTCGTACACTGAAGCTTTCTTT. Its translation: CASSWDRSYTEAFF.

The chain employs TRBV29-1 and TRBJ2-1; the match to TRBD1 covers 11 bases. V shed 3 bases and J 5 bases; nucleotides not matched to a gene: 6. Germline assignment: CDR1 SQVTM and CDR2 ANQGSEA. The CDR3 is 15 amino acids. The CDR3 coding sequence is TGCAGCGTTGACGCGCAGGGACAGGGGGACAATGAGCAGTTCTTC. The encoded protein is CSVDAQGQGDNEQFF.

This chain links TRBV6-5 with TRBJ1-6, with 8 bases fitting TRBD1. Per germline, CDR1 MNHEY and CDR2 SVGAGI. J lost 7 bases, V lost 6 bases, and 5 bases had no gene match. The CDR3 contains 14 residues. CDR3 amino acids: CASSPGGPNSPLHF. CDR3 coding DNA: TGTGCCAGCAGCCCAGGGGGCCCGAATTCACCCCTCCACTTT.

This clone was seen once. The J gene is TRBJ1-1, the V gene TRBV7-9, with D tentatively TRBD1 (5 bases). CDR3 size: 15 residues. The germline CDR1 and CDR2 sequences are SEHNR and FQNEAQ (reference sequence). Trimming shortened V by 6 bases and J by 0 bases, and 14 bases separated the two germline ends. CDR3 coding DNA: TGTGCCAGCAGGCCTCCGGGGGGGGTGAACACTGAAGCTTTCTTT. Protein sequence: CASRPPGGVNTEAFF.

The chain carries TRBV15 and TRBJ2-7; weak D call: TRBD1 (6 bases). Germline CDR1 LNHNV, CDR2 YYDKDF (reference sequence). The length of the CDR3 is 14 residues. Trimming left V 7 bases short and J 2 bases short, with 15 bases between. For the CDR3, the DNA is TGTGCCACCACTTCCCGGACAGACCCCTACGAGCAGTACGTC. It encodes CATTSRTDPYEQYV.

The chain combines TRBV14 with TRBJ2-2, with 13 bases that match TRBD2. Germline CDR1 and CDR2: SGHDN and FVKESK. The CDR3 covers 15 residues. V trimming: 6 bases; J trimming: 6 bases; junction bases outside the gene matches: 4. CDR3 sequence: CASSNGLAGAGELFF. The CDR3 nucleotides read TGTGCCAGCAGTAACGGACTAGCGGGGGCCGGGGAGCTGTTTTTT.

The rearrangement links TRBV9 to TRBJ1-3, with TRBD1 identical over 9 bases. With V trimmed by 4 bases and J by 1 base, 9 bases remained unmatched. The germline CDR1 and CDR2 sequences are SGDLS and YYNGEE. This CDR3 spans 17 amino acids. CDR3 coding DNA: TGTGCCAGCAGCCCAAGGGACAGGGCGTCTTCTGGAAACACCATATATTTT. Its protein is CASSPRDRASSGNTIYF.

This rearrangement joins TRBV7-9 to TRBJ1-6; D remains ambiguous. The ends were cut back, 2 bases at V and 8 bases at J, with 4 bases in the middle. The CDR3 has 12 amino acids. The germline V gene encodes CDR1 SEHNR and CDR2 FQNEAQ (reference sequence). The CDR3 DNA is TGTGCCAGCAGCTTATTCGATTCACCCCTCCACTTT. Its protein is CASSLFDSPLHF.

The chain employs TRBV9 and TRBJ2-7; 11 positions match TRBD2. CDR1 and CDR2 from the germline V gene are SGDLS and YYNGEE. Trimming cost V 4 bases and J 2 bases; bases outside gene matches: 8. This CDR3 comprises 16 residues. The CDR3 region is CASSPPGTSGTYEQYV. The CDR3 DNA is TGTGCCAGCAGCCCCCCCGGGACTAGCGGAACCTACGAGCAGTACGTC.

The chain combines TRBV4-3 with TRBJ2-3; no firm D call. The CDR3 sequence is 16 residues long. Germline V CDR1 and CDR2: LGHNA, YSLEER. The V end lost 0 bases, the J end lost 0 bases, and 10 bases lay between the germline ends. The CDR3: CASSQDHLTSTDTQYF. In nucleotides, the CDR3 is TGCGCCAGCAGCCAAGATCACCTGACTAGCACAGATACGCAGTATTTT.

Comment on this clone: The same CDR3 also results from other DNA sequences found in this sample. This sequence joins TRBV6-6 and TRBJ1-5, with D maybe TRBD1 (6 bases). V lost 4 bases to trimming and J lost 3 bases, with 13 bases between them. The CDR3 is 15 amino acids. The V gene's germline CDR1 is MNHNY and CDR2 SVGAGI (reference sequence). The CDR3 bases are TGTGCCAGCAGTTGGGACATACCCAACAATCAGCCCCAGCATTTT. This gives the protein CASSWDIPNNQPQHF.

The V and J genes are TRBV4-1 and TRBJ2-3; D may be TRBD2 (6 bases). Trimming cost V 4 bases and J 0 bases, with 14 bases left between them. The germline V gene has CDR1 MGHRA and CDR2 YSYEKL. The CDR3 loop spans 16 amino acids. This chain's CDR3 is CASSPMGGPSTDTQYF. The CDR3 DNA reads TGCGCCAGCAGCCCGATGGGGGGACCCAGCACAGATACGCAGTATTTT.

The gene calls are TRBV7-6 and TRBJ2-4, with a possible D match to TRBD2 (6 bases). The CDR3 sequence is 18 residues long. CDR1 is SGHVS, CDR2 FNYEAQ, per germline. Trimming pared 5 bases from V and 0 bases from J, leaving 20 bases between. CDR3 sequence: CASSAGRGRSLAKNIQYF. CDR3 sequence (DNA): TGTGCCAGCAGCGCTGGGCGGGGCAGATCGCTAGCCAAAAACATTCAGTACTTC.

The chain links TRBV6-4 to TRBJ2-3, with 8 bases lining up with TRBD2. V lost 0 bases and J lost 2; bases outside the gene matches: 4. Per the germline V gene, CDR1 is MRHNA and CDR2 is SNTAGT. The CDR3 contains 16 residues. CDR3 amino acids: CASSDSGSGDTDTQYF. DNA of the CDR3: TGTGCCAGCAGTGACTCGGGTAGCGGGGACACAGATACGCAGTATTTT.